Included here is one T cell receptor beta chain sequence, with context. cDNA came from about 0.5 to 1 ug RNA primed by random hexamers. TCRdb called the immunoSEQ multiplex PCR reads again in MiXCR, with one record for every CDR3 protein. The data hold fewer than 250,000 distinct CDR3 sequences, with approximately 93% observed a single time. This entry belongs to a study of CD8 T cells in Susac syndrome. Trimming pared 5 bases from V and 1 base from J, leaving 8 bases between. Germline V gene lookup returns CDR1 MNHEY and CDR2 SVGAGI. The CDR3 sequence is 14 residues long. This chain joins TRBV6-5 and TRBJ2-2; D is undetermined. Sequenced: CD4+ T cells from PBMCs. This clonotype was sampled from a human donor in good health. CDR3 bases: TGTGCCAGCAGTATCCGACGGAACACCGGGGAGCTGTTTTTT. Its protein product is CASSIRRNTGELFF.